Presented here are 10 T cell receptor beta chains from one specimen sequenced in a study of cytomegalovirus exposure and HLA in healthy donors. Sequenced by immunoSEQ multiplex PCR; TCRdb stores in-frame clones only, minus some. The sample consists of approximately 210,000 clones, roughly 83% of them appearing once. Sequenced material: PBMCs. These receptors originate from a woman under 30 in good health and CMV-seronegative.

The gene calls are TRBV7-9 and TRBJ2-3, with D maybe TRBD1 (5 bases). Trimming shortened V by 3 bases and J by 8 bases, and 6 bases separated the two germline ends. Germline V gene sequence: CDR1 SEHNR, CDR2 FQNEAQ (reference sequence). CDR3 length equals 11 residues. This chain's CDR3 is CASSFQGTQYF. The DNA of the CDR3 is TGTGCCAGCAGCTTCCAGGGTACGCAGTATTTT. The full variable domain, rest sourced from reference TRBV7-9 and TRBJ2-3, is DTGVSQNPRHKITKRGQNVTFRCDPISEHNRLYWYRQTLGQGPEFLTYFQNEAQLEKSRLLSDRFSAERPKGSFSTLEIQRTEQGDSAMYLCASSFQGTQYFGPGTRLTVL.

In its sample, this clone was seen once. The genes are TRBV5-1 and TRBJ2-4; D is ambiguous. Trimming shortened V by 4 bases and J by 3 bases, and 8 bases separated the two germline ends. Germline CDR1 reads SGHRS; CDR2 reads YFSETQ. The CDR3 runs 13 residues. The CDR3 here is CASSADFKNIQYF. The CDR3 region has the DNA TGCGCCAGCAGCGCAGACTTCAAAAACATTCAGTACTTC.

The sample holds many counts of this clone. The chain couples TRBV2 to TRBJ1-6; maybe TRBD1 (5 bases). This CDR3 has 13 amino acids. CDR1 and CDR2 (germline): SNHLY, FYNNEI. The V and J ends lost 7 bases and 12 bases respectively, with 16 bases between them. Here the CDR3 reads CASTGRWGEPLHF. The CDR3 DNA follows: TGTGCCAGCACGGGGCGCTGGGGGGAACCCCTCCACTTT. Together with reference TRBV2 and TRBJ1-6, the CDR3 gives the full variable domain: EPEVTQTPSHQVTQMGQEVILRCVPISNHLYFYWYRQILGQKVEFLVSFYNNEISEKSEIFDDQFSVERPDGSNFTLKIRSTKLEDSAMYFCASTGRWGEPLHFGNGTRLTVT.

This clone appeared a single time. The J gene is TRBJ2-1, the V gene TRBV5-1, with D maybe TRBD2 (6 bases). The CDR3 extends over 11 amino acids. Per the germline V gene, CDR1 is SGHRS and CDR2 is YFSETQ. Between the trimmed V and J ends, which lost 4 bases and 7 bases, there was a span of 6 bases. The CDR3 DNA reads TGCGCCAGCAGCGGAGGGAATGAGCAGTTCTTC. It specifies CASSGGNEQFF.

The CDR3, as DNA: TGTGCCAGCAATGAGCAGGACTACAATGAGCAGTTCTTC. As protein: CASNEQDYNEQFF. The genes are TRBV6-1 and TRBJ2-1; unclear D gene. Trimming removed 7 bases from V and 3 bases from J, with 10 bases in between. This CDR3 contains 13 residues. CDR1 MNHNS and CDR2 SASEGT come from the germline V gene.

V and J are TRBV5-1 and TRBJ1-2; possibly TRBD1 for D (6 bases). In germline, CDR1 is SGHRS, CDR2 YFSETQ. This CDR3 contains 14 residues. Between the trimmed V and J ends, which lost 3 bases and 4 bases, there was a span of 13 bases. This chain's CDR3 is CASSSGTDSYGYTF. CDR3 nucleotides: TGCGCCAGCAGCTCCGGGACGGACAGCTATGGCTACACCTTC.

The chain has TRBV28 and TRBJ2-7, with 9 bases matching TRBD1. The CDR3 length is 17 residues. The V gene's germline CDR1 is MDHEN and CDR2 SYDVKM. J gave up 2 bases and V 4 bases, and 12 bases lay outside the gene matches. CDR3 in amino acids: CASSWDRASTGPYEQYF. CDR3 nucleotides: TGTGCCAGCAGTTGGGACAGGGCCTCTACGGGCCCCTACGAGCAGTACTTC.

The chain is built from TRBV15 and TRBJ2-2; D may be TRBD1 (5 bases). V lost 5 bases and J lost 4, with 11 bases in between. The germline gives CDR1 LNHNV, CDR2 YYDKDF (reference sequence). The CDR3 sequence is 14 residues long. CDR3 loop: CATSYPQGTGELFF. DNA for the CDR3: TGTGCCACCAGCTACCCCCAGGGCACCGGGGAGCTGTTTTTT.

This chain links TRBV5-8 with TRBJ2-1; 8 bases are a match to TRBD1. The junction had 7 bases not matched to a gene; V was cut back by 4 bases and J by 4 bases. The V gene's germline CDR1 is SGHTS and CDR2 YDEGEE. The CDR3 contains 15 residues. This chain's CDR3 is CASSQRDRPYNEQFF. The DNA of the CDR3 is TGTGCCAGCAGCCAACGGGACAGGCCTTACAATGAGCAGTTCTTC.

The table lists this clone with a count of one. The chain recombines TRBV6-1 with TRBJ2-7; TRBD2 matches 16 bases. CDR1 is MNHNS and CDR2 is SASEGT in the germline V gene. Losses at the gene ends were 7 bases for V and 6 bases for J; bases not matched to a gene: 12. The CDR3 length is 17 residues. Written as DNA, the CDR3 is TGTGCCAGCACTGATCCGGGACTAGCGGGAGGGCCAGTCGAGCAGTACTTC. Protein product: CASTDPGLAGGPVEQYF.